This T cell receptor (beta chain) was identified during a study of cytomegalovirus exposure and HLA in healthy donors. Study overall: Samples from HLA-typed donors yielded approximately 80 million unique TCRs in an early data release. The study placed 70% to 85% of its 398 genotyped donors in the Caucasian-associated ancestry cluster.

Notes on this clone: Its antigen is unidentified.

Both 60 Vbeta primers and 13 Jbeta primers went into the PCR. Profiled with immunoSEQ multiplex PCR; TCRdb holds only in-frame clones, not every one. This table holds 180,000 or so clones, 65% to 75% found once. Trimming took 3 bases from V and 0 from J, leaving 8 bases between them. Germline lookup yields CDR1 SEHNR and CDR2 FQNEAQ (reference sequence). The length of the CDR3 is 14 residues. Study results and limitations: It was only CMV serostatus that was available as immune exposure information. A later analysis linked a missense variant in DCLRE1C to the trimming of TCR beta V and J genes.

The sequence was obtained from a human donor in good health. V is TRBV7-9 and J is TRBJ1-2; D may be TRBD1 (5 bases). The source material was PBMCs. In DNA, the CDR3 is TGTGCCAGCAGCTTTGGGGGGACTAACTATGGCTACACCTTC. Translated, it gives CASSFGGTNYGYTF.